These 32 T cell receptor beta chains share one sample of origin, sequenced in a study of blood T cell repertoires in COVID-19. TCRdb's table, derived via immunoSEQ multiplex PCR, lists solely in-frame clones and lacks some. The data hold around 400,000 clones, with over 75% observed a single time. Specimen: PBMCs or T cells enriched from blood (not recorded which). These receptors were taken from a woman aged 18-35 years who had been exposed to COVID-19.

About this clone itself: The same CDR3 is also encoded by other DNA sequences in this sample. CDR3 residues: CASSTRTGYQETQYF. For the CDR3, the DNA is TGTGCCAGCAGCACTAGGACAGGGTACCAAGAGACCCAGTACTTC. The rearrangement uses TRBV11-2 and TRBJ2-5, with 8 bases fitting TRBD1. The CDR3 sequence is 15 residues long. Germline V gene lookup returns CDR1 SGHAT and CDR2 FQNNGV. J gave up 0 bases and V 5 bases, and 5 bases lay outside the gene matches.

The chain has TRBV7-8 and TRBJ1-1; TRBD1 matches at 10 bases. The V segment lost 6 bases and the J segment 5 bases; nucleotides outside the gene matches: 3. Germline V gene data show CDR1 as SGHVS and CDR2 as FQNEAQ. This CDR3 comprises 13 residues. CDR3 residues: CASSAGQGTEAFF. The CDR3 region has the DNA TGTGCCAGCAGTGCGGGACAGGGGACTGAAGCTTTCTTT.

V and J are TRBV6-5 and TRBJ2-1; 9 bases align to TRBD2. This CDR3 spans 16 amino acids. CDR1 and CDR2 (germline): MNHEY, SVGAGI. The trim removed 2 bases at V and 10 bases at J, leaving 12 bases unmatched. CDR3 sequence reads: CASSYDLRGLAGEQFF. CDR3 nucleotide sequence: TGTGCCAGCAGTTACGACCTCCGGGGACTAGCCGGAGAGCAGTTCTTC.

The chain combines TRBV7-2 with TRBJ2-3, with 8 nucleotides matching TRBD2. V gave up 3 bases and J gave up 2 bases; unmatched junction bases: 7. This CDR3 spans 16 amino acids. Germline CDR1 is SGHTA and CDR2 is FQGNSA. The chain's CDR3 is CASSFPQRESTDTQYF. CDR3 in DNA: TGTGCCAGCAGCTTTCCCCAGCGGGAGTCCACAGATACGCAGTATTTT.

The V and J genes are TRBV18 and TRBJ1-5; D possibly corresponds to TRBD1 (6 bases). V was cut by 1 base and J by 5 bases, with 15 bases left in between. CDR3 length: 16 residues. Germline V gene lookup returns CDR1 KGHSH and CDR2 LQKENI. DNA for the CDR3: TGTGCCAGCTCACCACGAAAGGGGGACCTTTATCAGCCCCAGCATTTT. As protein: CASSPRKGDLYQPQHF.

This rearrangement joins TRBV19 to TRBJ2-2, with a tentative D call TRBD1 (6 bases). V was pared by 3 bases and J by 4 bases, with 12 bases between. The length of the CDR3 is 15 residues. Germline assignment: CDR1 LNHDA and CDR2 SQIVND (reference sequence). CDR3 loop: CASSIDRSATGELFF. The CDR3 DNA reads TGTGCCAGTAGTATCGACAGGTCCGCCACCGGGGAGCTGTTTTTT.

This chain connects TRBV9 to TRBJ1-5, with D perhaps TRBD1 (6 bases). Germline CDR1 and CDR2: SGDLS and YYNGEE. Trimming removed 0 bases from V and 2 bases from J, with 12 bases in between. The CDR3 extends over 16 amino acids. CDR3 sequence reads: CASSVGGGEGNQPQHF. The CDR3 DNA is TGTGCCAGCAGCGTAGGAGGGGGAGAGGGCAATCAGCCCCAGCATTTT.

The chain carries TRBV7-8 and TRBJ2-7; no clear D gene. The V end was cut by 0 bases, the J end by 0 bases, with 12 bases between. Germline V gives CDR1 SGHVS, CDR2 FQNEAQ. CDR3 length: 16 amino acids. CDR3 sequence (DNA): TGTGCCAGCAGCTTAGCGGCGGTTCTAAGCTCCTACGAGCAGTACTTC. Encoded protein: CASSLAAVLSSYEQYF. Combining the CDR3 with reference TRBV7-8 and TRBJ2-7 gives the whole variable domain GAGVSQSPRYKVAKRGQDVALRCDPISGHVSLFWYQQALGQGPEFLTYFQNEAQLDKSGLPSDRFFAERPEGSVSTLKIQRTQQEDSAVYLCASSLAAVLSSYEQYFGPGTRLTVT.

CDR3 loop: CASGRELDSGNTIYF. The CDR3 DNA reads as TGTGCCAGCGGACGGGAACTGGACTCTGGAAACACCATATATTTT. The J gene is TRBJ1-3, the V gene TRBV3-1 (or the pseudogene TRBV3-2), with no clear D. Per germline, CDR1 LGHDT and CDR2 YNNKEL (reference sequence). The CDR3 spans 15 residues. V shed 8 bases and J shed 0 bases, with 14 bases lying between them.

The gene calls are TRBV3-1 (or the pseudogene TRBV3-2) and TRBJ2-2; 10 bases map to TRBD2. The CDR3 runs 18 residues. CDR1 is LGHDT and CDR2 is YNNKEL in the germline V gene (reference sequence). The ends lost 0 bases at V and 7 bases at J; junction bases unmatched: 11. Here the CDR3 DNA reads TGTGCCAGCAGCCAAGATTTAGCGGGAGGTCTTGCGGACGGGGAGCTGTTTTTT. Protein product: CASSQDLAGGLADGELFF.

The CDR3 DNA reads as TGTGCCACCAGCAGAGATCACCGACAGGGCTTTATTCCAGATACGCAGTATTTT. This sequence encodes CATSRDHRQGFIPDTQYF. The V call is TRBV15, the J call TRBJ2-3; 7 positions match TRBD1. The germline V gene has CDR1 LNHNV and CDR2 YYDKDF (reference sequence). The CDR3 sequence is 18 residues long. Trimming at V came to 0 bases and at J to 4 bases, leaving 13 bases not matched to a gene.

The chain employs TRBV2 and TRBJ2-1; tentative D call: TRBD2 (5 bases). CDR1 SNHLY and CDR2 FYNNEI come from the germline V gene. The CDR3 is made up of 16 amino acids. V was pared by 3 bases and J by 6 bases, with 18 bases between. The CDR3 is CASSDFGIAVLNEQFF. The CDR3 bases are TGTGCCAGCAGTGACTTCGGGATTGCCGTTCTCAATGAGCAGTTCTTC.

The chain combines TRBV6-5 with TRBJ2-7; perhaps TRBD2 as D (5 bases). The CDR3 is 14 residues long. Trimming shortened V by 5 bases and J by 3 bases, and 14 bases separated the two germline ends. Germline CDR1 MNHEY, CDR2 SVGAGI. The CDR3: CASSTLGRFYEQYF. CDR3 in DNA: TGTGCCAGCAGTACCCTTGGGAGATTCTACGAGCAGTACTTC.

This clone was seen once. The gene calls are TRBV7-7 and TRBJ1-3; possibly TRBD1 for D (6 bases). The CDR3 has 17 residues. Between the trimmed V and J ends, which lost 11 bases and 0 bases, there was a span of 23 bases. Germline V lookup: CDR1 SSHAT, CDR2 FNYEAQ (reference sequence). The CDR3 DNA reads as TGTGCCCCCAGGACGGTTGAAGGGGGTTACTCTGGAAACACCATATATTTT. Translated: CAPRTVEGGYSGNTIYF. Filled out from reference TRBV7-7 and TRBJ1-3, the complete variable domain reads GAGVSQSPRYKVTKRGQDVTLRCDPISSHATLYWYQQALGQGPEFLTYFNYEAQPDKSGLPSDRFSAERPEGSISTLTIQRTEQRDSAMYRCAPRTVEGGYSGNTIYFGEGSWLTVV.

The chain joins TRBV28 to TRBJ1-1; D call uncertain. Germline assignment: CDR1 MDHEN and CDR2 SYDVKM. The CDR3 totals 12 residues. Trimming removed 10 bases at V and 3 bases at J, with 12 bases between. CDR3 sequence reads: CAIGGPDTEAFF. For the CDR3, the DNA is TGTGCCATTGGAGGGCCTGACACTGAAGCTTTCTTT. Filled out from reference TRBV28 and TRBJ1-1, the complete variable domain reads DVKVTQSSRYLVKRTGEKVFLECVQDMDHENMFWYRQDPGLGLRLIYFSYDVKMKEKGDIPEGYSVSREKKERFSLILESASTNQTSMYLCAIGGPDTEAFFGQGTRLTVV.

This chain joins TRBV7-2 and TRBJ2-7; D remains ambiguous. Trimming stripped 5 bases from V and 5 bases from J, with 10 bases between. Germline values: CDR1 SGHTA, CDR2 FQGNSA. The CDR3 contains 12 residues. The CDR3 here is CASSPHRDEQYF. CDR3 DNA sequence: TGTGCCAGCAGCCCCCATCGAGACGAGCAGTACTTC.

This clone was observed a single time. The CDR3 loop is CATSRSQGKTFNSPLHF. The CDR3 DNA sequence: TGTGCCACCAGCAGATCGCAGGGGAAAACATTTAATTCACCCCTCCACTTT. The V gene is TRBV15, the J gene TRBJ1-6; D perhaps matches TRBD1 (6 bases). The CDR3 has 17 residues. V lost 2 bases, J lost 6 bases, and 17 bases lay in between. Germline-derived CDR1 and CDR2 are LNHNV and YYDKDF (reference sequence).

This chain links TRBV3-1 (or the pseudogene TRBV3-2) with TRBJ1-6, with D uncertain. The germline V and J ends were trimmed by 1 base and 5 bases, with 9 bases remaining between them. This CDR3 is 15 amino acids long. Germline lookup yields CDR1 LGHDT and CDR2 YNNKEL (reference sequence). The CDR3, as DNA: TGTGCCAGCAGCCAAGGGGCCCGGAATAATTCACCCCTCCACTTT. Protein: CASSQGARNNSPLHF.

The chain uses TRBV19 and TRBJ2-2; 9 positions agree with TRBD1. After removal of 5 bases from V and 7 bases from J, the junction contained 8 bases not matched to a gene. The CDR3 totals 15 residues. Per germline, CDR1 LNHDA and CDR2 SQIVND (reference sequence). The CDR3 DNA reads TGTGCCAGTAGTCCCAGACAGGGGGGTGTCGGGGAGCTGTTTTTT. Protein product: CASSPRQGGVGELFF. Filled out from reference TRBV19 and TRBJ2-2, the complete variable domain reads DGGITQSPKYLFRKEGQNVTLSCEQNLNHDAMYWYRQDPGQGLRLIYYSQIVNDFQKGDIAEGYSVSREKKESFPLTVTSAQKNPTAFYLCASSPRQGGVGELFFGEGSRLTVL.

The V call is TRBV2, the J call TRBJ2-3; 16 bases line up with TRBD2. After removal of 5 bases from V and 6 bases from J, the junction contained 14 bases not matched to a gene. Germline CDR1 SNHLY, CDR2 FYNNEI. CDR3 length: 19 amino acids. CDR3 protein: CASSSTGTSGRARKDTQYF. The CDR3 coding sequence is TGTGCCAGCAGTTCCACCGGGACTAGCGGGAGGGCCCGAAAGGATACGCAGTATTTT.

In its sample, this clone was seen once. Other DNA variants within this sample encode the same CDR3. The chain is built from TRBV7-2 and TRBJ2-1; 9 nucleotides line up with TRBD2. From germline, CDR1 is SGHTA and CDR2 FQGNSA. V lost 1 base, J lost 6 bases, and 4 bases stayed unmatched. This CDR3 comprises 15 residues. The CDR3 reads CASSLGLAGRNEQFF. The DNA of the CDR3 is TGTGCCAGCAGCTTAGGGCTAGCGGGACGCAATGAGCAGTTCTTC.

This clone came up a few times. The V and J genes are TRBV4-1 and TRBJ1-4; no definite D call. Germline assignment: CDR1 MGHRA and CDR2 YSYEKL. With 1 base removed from V and 0 bases from J, the gap between germline ends came to 6 bases. The CDR3 consists of 15 residues. The CDR3 region has the DNA TGCGCCAGCAGCCAAGGGGGAGCAACTAATGAAAAACTGTTTTTT. This encodes CASSQGGATNEKLFF.

This chain uses TRBV11-3 with TRBJ2-7; a possible D gene is TRBD1 (5 bases). This CDR3 spans 15 amino acids. Germline assignment: CDR1 SGHNT and CDR2 YENEEA. The ends were cut back, 1 base at V and 1 base at J, with 11 bases in the middle. CDR3 DNA sequence: TGTGCCAGCAGCTTAGGGGGCACCGCTTCCTACGAGCAGTACTTC. It is translated as CASSLGGTASYEQYF.

The chain links TRBV6-2 or TRBV6-3 to TRBJ2-3; D may be TRBD2 (5 bases). Germline CDR1 and CDR2: MNHEY and SVGEGT. The CDR3 totals 13 residues. V was cut by 6 bases and J by 2 bases, with 9 bases left in between. The CDR3 region has the DNA TGTGCCAGCAGCCTAGGACTCACAGATACGCAGTATTTT. Amino acid sequence: CASSLGLTDTQYF.

The rearrangement links TRBV5-1 to TRBJ2-5, with 8 nucleotides matching TRBD2. Germline V CDR1 and CDR2: SGHRS, YFSETQ. The CDR3 totals 15 residues. J gave up 5 bases and V 4 bases, and 10 bases lay outside the gene matches. The CDR3 nucleotides read TGCGCCAGCAGCATACTAGCGGTTCTCGGGGAGACCCAGTACTTC. Its translation is CASSILAVLGETQYF.

The chain uses TRBV6-5 and TRBJ2-1; unclear D gene. Germline V lookup: CDR1 MNHEY, CDR2 SVGAGI. This CDR3 has 13 amino acids. V was shortened by 7 bases and J by 0 bases, with 7 bases between the two germline ends. CDR3 loop: CASTRSSYNEQFF. CDR3 DNA: TGTGCCAGCACGCGGAGCTCCTACAATGAGCAGTTCTTC.

The V and J genes are TRBV19 and TRBJ2-1, with 11 bases lining up with TRBD1. Germline CDR1 LNHDA, CDR2 SQIVND (reference sequence). The CDR3 consists of 15 residues. Trimming cost V 5 bases and J 8 bases; bases outside gene matches: 8. CDR3 nucleotide sequence: TGTGCCAGTAGTTCCGGGACAGGGGGATTTTATGAGCAGTTCTTC. It encodes CASSSGTGGFYEQFF.

The table lists this clone with a count of one. V usage is TRBV6-5 and J usage is TRBJ2-7; D gene uncertain. CDR1 MNHEY and CDR2 SVGAGI come from the germline V gene. The CDR3 runs to 12 residues. Trimming removed 7 bases from V and 1 base from J, with 8 bases in between. CDR3 bases: TGTGCCAGCAAGGAACTATCCTACGAGCAGTACTTC. Amino acids: CASKELSYEQYF.

The chain joins TRBV3-1 (or the pseudogene TRBV3-2) to TRBJ1-6, with 7 bases that match TRBD1. Germline V CDR1 and CDR2: LGHDT, YNNKEL (reference sequence). V was clipped by 5 bases and J by 4 bases; unmatched bases: 2. The CDR3 runs 14 residues. The CDR3 region is CASSLGQYNSPLHF. The CDR3 DNA follows: TGTGCCAGCAGCTTGGGACAGTATAATTCACCCCTCCACTTT.

This clone was counted only a few times. As DNA, the CDR3 is TGTGCCAGCAGGGGGGGTCGCTCTGGAAACACCATATATTTT. This gives the protein CASRGGRSGNTIYF. The chain joins TRBV28 to TRBJ1-3, with D maybe TRBD1 (5 bases). CDR1 and CDR2 (germline): MDHEN, SYDVKM. The CDR3 has 14 amino acids. With 6 bases removed from V and 0 bases from J, the gap between germline ends came to 9 bases.

The chain carries TRBV2 and TRBJ1-4; 7 nucleotides match TRBD1. Trimming removed 6 bases from V and 3 bases from J; junction bases left unmatched: 1. Looked up from germline, CDR1 is SNHLY and CDR2 is FYNNEI. The CDR3 contains 13 residues. The CDR3 region has the DNA TGTGCCAGCAGAGGACAGGCTAATGAAAAACTGTTTTTT. Translating gives CASRGQANEKLFF.

This chain joins TRBV4-1 and TRBJ2-1; no clear D. V dropped 4 bases and J dropped 1 base, with 8 bases sitting between them. The germline V gene encodes CDR1 MGHRA and CDR2 YSYEKL. The CDR3 runs 14 residues. DNA of the CDR3: TGCGCCAGCAGCCCGACAAATTCCTACAATGAGCAGTTCTTC. This sequence encodes CASSPTNSYNEQFF.